Measured by frequency, the clone carrying this T cell receptor beta chain is medium-sized (0.01 to 0.1%). Its antigen is unknown. The sequence runs out 3 residues before the end of the CDR3; the remainder is reconstructed from the germline J gene. This CDR3 is built from 14 residues. Germline CDR1 and CDR2: SGHVS and FQNEAQ. After removal of 3 bases from V and 7 bases from J, the junction contained 7 bases not matched to a gene. The sample comes from a study of Tregs in tolerant kidney transplant recipients. Overall study context: The nonmyeloablative bone marrow transplants came from related graft donors, with transient mixed chimerism.

The data were produced by immunoSEQ multiplex PCR, yet TCRdb's version contains in-frame clones alone and is incomplete. The sample's table shows more than 2,500 clones. Recipient PBMCs carried a CFSE label and met irradiated graft donor PBMCs for approximately six days before FACS sorting. The sample in question was CD8+ T cells from blood cultured with allogeneic cells, obtained before the transplant. The chain links TRBV7-8 to TRBJ1-2, with 8 bases aligning to TRBD1. This TCR derives from a human patient who received a combined kidney and bone marrow transplant. The CDR3 protein is CASSFRGRFGGYTF. CDR3 DNA, as far as it was read: TGTGCCAGCAGCTTCAGGGGGCGGTTCGGTGGC. The complete variable domain, with remaining parts taken from reference TRBV7-8 and TRBJ1-2, reads GAGVSQSPRYKVAKRGQDVALRCDPISGHVSLFWYQQALGQGPEFLTYFQNEAQLDKSGLPSDRFFAERPEGSVSTLKIQRTQQEDSAVYLCASSFRGRFGGYTFGSGTRLTVV.